The 20 T cell receptor beta chains reported below all come from one sample, sequenced in a study of blood T cell repertoires in COVID-19. Here immunoSEQ multiplex PCR was the method, and the copy in TCRdb shows in-frame clones only, minus some. This table holds a few hundred thousand clones, about 90% found once. The sequencing sample was made of peripheral blood. The receptor set was obtained from a woman aged 45-60 years who had recovered from COVID-19.

The chain recombines TRBV5-4 with TRBJ2-1; weak D call: TRBD2 (5 bases). The CDR3 loop spans 14 amino acids. Germline loops: CDR1 SGHNT, CDR2 YYREEE (reference sequence). The germline V and J ends were trimmed by 2 bases and 7 bases, with 13 bases remaining between them. The CDR3 protein is CASSLTAGSNEQFF. CDR3 DNA sequence: TGTGCCAGCAGCTTAACTGCGGGCTCTAATGAGCAGTTCTTC. Complete variable domain (other parts from reference TRBV5-4 and TRBJ2-1): ETGVTQSPTHLIKTRGQQVTLRCSSQSGHNTVSWYQQALGQGPQFIFQYYREEENGRGNFPPRFSGLQFPNYSSELNVNALELDDSALYLCASSLTAGSNEQFFGPGTRLTVL.

This chain connects TRBV19 to TRBJ2-1; 9 bases line up with TRBD1. This CDR3 is 15 amino acids long. CDR1 and CDR2 (germline): LNHDA, SQIVND (reference sequence). The trim removed 0 bases at V and 7 bases at J, leaving 4 bases unmatched. Written as DNA, the CDR3 is TGTGCCAGTAGTATAGAAGGGGACAGGGTTAATGAGCAGTTCTTC. Protein: CASSIEGDRVNEQFF.

Of note for this clone: At the DNA level, this CDR3 is encoded by other sequences in the same sample as well. V is TRBV7-2 and J is TRBJ2-7; 10 bases are shared with TRBD1. Trimming cost V 1 base and J 2 bases; bases outside gene matches: 2. Germline V gene lookup returns CDR1 SGHTA and CDR2 FQGNSA. This CDR3 is built from 15 residues. The CDR3 here is CASSLGGTGAYEQYF. The CDR3 region has the DNA TGTGCCAGCAGCTTAGGGGGGACAGGGGCCTACGAGCAGTACTTC.

The chain has TRBV9 and TRBJ1-6, with TRBD1 matching over 7 bases. The CDR3 consists of 15 residues. J lost 6 bases, V lost 1 base, and 4 bases had no gene match. The germline V gene has CDR1 SGDLS and CDR2 YYNGEE. CDR3 region: CASSVTGAGNSPLHF. The CDR3 DNA follows: TGTGCCAGCAGCGTAACAGGGGCGGGTAATTCACCCCTCCACTTT. Based on the CDR3 plus reference TRBV9 and TRBJ1-6, the full variable domain is DSGVTQTPKHLITATGQRVTLRCSPRSGDLSVYWYQQSLDQGLQFLIQYYNGEERAKGNILERFSAQQFPDLHSELNLSSLELGDSALYFCASSVTGAGNSPLHFGNGTRLTVT.

The chain links TRBV13 to TRBJ1-5; the match to TRBD1 covers 7 bases. Per germline, CDR1 PRHDT and CDR2 FYEKMQ (reference sequence). This CDR3 is 14 amino acids long. J gave up 7 bases and V 5 bases, and 8 bases lay outside the gene matches. The CDR3, as DNA: TGTGCCAGCAGCCGACAGGGAACCGCCCAGCCCCAGCATTTT. This encodes CASSRQGTAQPQHF. Full variable domain (missing parts from reference TRBV13 and TRBJ1-5): AAGVIQSPRHLIKEKRETATLKCYPIPRHDTVYWYQQGPGQDPQFLISFYEKMQSDKGSIPDRFSAQQFSDYHSELNMSSLELGDSALYFCASSRQGTAQPQHFGDGTRLSIL.

This clone was picked up a small number of times. The V gene is TRBV5-1, the J gene TRBJ2-2; TRBD2 is a possible D gene (6 bases). This CDR3 is 16 amino acids long. Between the trimmed V and J ends, which lost 4 bases and 0 bases, there was a span of 13 bases. Per germline, CDR1 SGHRS and CDR2 YFSETQ. The chain's CDR3 is CASSPGAVTNTGELFF. The CDR3 DNA is TGCGCCAGCAGCCCGGGAGCCGTAACGAACACCGGGGAGCTGTTTTTT.

The chain uses TRBV10-3 and TRBJ2-7; 14 positions agree with TRBD2. The J segment lost 4 bases and the V segment lost 4 bases, leaving 6 bases of the junction unmatched. The CDR3 has 16 residues. CDR1 is ENHRY and CDR2 is SYGVKD in the germline V gene. The CDR3 DNA is TGTGCCATCAGTGTGAAAGGACTAGCGGGGGGATACGAGCAGTACTTC. Translating it yields CAISVKGLAGGYEQYF.

The chain joins TRBV10-3 to TRBJ2-3; D uncertain. The germline V gene has CDR1 ENHRY and CDR2 SYGVKD. Trimming cost V 7 bases and J 2 bases, with 10 bases left between them. The CDR3 contains 13 residues. The CDR3 here is CAINTLHTDTQYF. CDR3 nucleotide sequence: TGTGCCATCAACACCTTACACACAGATACGCAGTATTTT.

The chain links TRBV5-4 to TRBJ2-1; D call uncertain. From germline, CDR1 is SGHNT and CDR2 YYREEE (reference sequence). Trimming removed 2 bases at V and 5 bases at J, with 8 bases between. This CDR3 contains 13 residues. CDR3 in DNA: TGTGCCAGCAGCTTCCACGGTCACAATGAGCAGTTCTTC. Translation: CASSFHGHNEQFF.

In regard to this clone: The junction departs from the called germline gene at one end, perhaps through a read error. The chain uses TRBV7-7 and TRBJ2-1, with D possibly being TRBD2 (5 bases). CDR3 length: 13 amino acids. Germline CDR1 reads SSHAT; CDR2 reads FNYEAQ (reference sequence). The CDR3: CASSPEVGDEQFF. The CDR3, as DNA: TGTGCTAGCAGCCCCGAAGTGGGAGATGAGCAGTTCTTC. Full variable domain (missing parts from reference TRBV7-7 and TRBJ2-1): GAGVSQSPRYKVTKRGQDVTLRCDPISSHATLYWYQQALGQGPEFLTYFNYEAQPDKSGLPSDRFSAERPEGSISTLTIQRTEQRDSAMYRCASSPEVGDEQFFGPGTRLTVL.

The gene calls are TRBV4-2 and TRBJ2-5, with 8 bases identical to TRBD2. CDR3 length equals 16 residues. The V segment lost 2 bases and the J segment 4 bases; nucleotides outside the gene matches: 9. The germline gives CDR1 LGHNA, CDR2 YNFKEQ. CDR3: CASSQPIGRGGETQYF. CDR3 in DNA: TGTGCCAGCAGCCAACCCATCGGACGGGGGGGAGAGACCCAGTACTTC.

This chain links TRBV4-3 with TRBJ1-1; no definite D call. Germline V CDR1 and CDR2: LGHNA, YSLEER. Deletions cut 0 bases from V and 8 bases from J, with 13 bases between. CDR3 length: 14 amino acids. The CDR3 bases are TGCGCCAGCAGCCAAGATCTGTTCGGTTCAGAAGCTTTCTTT. Translation: CASSQDLFGSEAFF.

This chain uses TRBV5-3 with TRBJ2-3; D gene ambiguous. TRBV5-3 is placed among ORFs of uncertain function. The V and J ends lost 7 bases and 1 base respectively, with 13 bases between them. The CDR3 has 14 residues. CDR3: CARQIASGTDTQYF. CDR3 DNA sequence: TGTGCCAGACAAATCGCGTCGGGCACAGATACGCAGTATTTT.

This clone was counted between two and nine times. V gene TRBV19 combines with J gene TRBJ1-5, with D unclear. The CDR3 totals 15 residues. The V gene lost 7 bases and the J gene lost 8 bases, with 21 bases spanning the gap. The germline V gene encodes CDR1 LNHDA and CDR2 SQIVND (reference sequence). CDR3 loop: CASTIGTMGREPQHF. CDR3 nucleotide sequence: TGTGCCAGTACCATCGGAACCATGGGCAGAGAGCCCCAGCATTTT.

A word on this clone: One end of the junction is discordant with germline, which a read error may explain. The genes are TRBV28 and TRBJ2-7, with TRBD2 matching 10 bases. CDR1 is MDHEN, CDR2 SYDVKM, per germline. The CDR3 has 14 residues. The CDR3 spells CASTLAGGTYEQYF. The CDR3 region has the DNA TGTGCCAGCACTTTAGCGGGAGGAACCTACGAGCAGTACTTC.

The chain couples TRBV6-5 to TRBJ2-1; 10 nucleotides agree with TRBD2. Trimming removed 6 bases from V and 6 bases from J; junction bases left unmatched: 2. In germline, CDR1 is MNHEY, CDR2 SVGAGI. The CDR3 runs 13 residues. DNA of the CDR3: TGTGCCAGCAGGCCTAGCGGGGGCAATGAGCAGTTCTTC. Its translation is CASRPSGGNEQFF.

The genes are TRBV6-5 and TRBJ2-5, with TRBD1 as a possible D gene (5 bases). With 0 bases removed from V and 5 bases from J, the gap between germline ends came to 13 bases. Germline CDR1 is MNHEY and CDR2 is SVGAGI. This CDR3 contains 15 residues. Written as DNA, the CDR3 is TGTGCCAGCAGTTACTCGCTTGGGGCCGGGGAGACCCAGTACTTC. It translates to CASSYSLGAGETQYF.

This chain links TRBV6-6 with TRBJ2-7; weak D call: TRBD1 (6 bases). Trimming removed 6 bases at V and 12 bases at J, with 18 bases between. The CDR3 is made up of 12 amino acids. Looked up from germline, CDR1 is MNHNY and CDR2 is SVGAGI (reference sequence). The CDR3 DNA sequence: TGTGCCAGCAGGAACCAGGGGCCCCCTAGGTACTTC. Protein sequence: CASRNQGPPRYF.

This clone was observed at least ten times. Other DNA sequences in the sample encode the same CDR3. The V and J genes are TRBV6-1 and TRBJ2-1; 8 bases match TRBD2. J lost 4 bases, V lost 2 bases, and 4 bases had no gene match. CDR3 length equals 15 residues. Germline lookup yields CDR1 MNHNS and CDR2 SASEGT. The CDR3 DNA reads as TGTGCCAGCAGTGAAAGGGCTAGCGGGTACAATGAGCAGTTCTTC. Residues: CASSERASGYNEQFF.

The chain uses TRBV28 and TRBJ2-3; 7 bases map to TRBD2. Germline values: CDR1 MDHEN, CDR2 SYDVKM. The length of the CDR3 is 16 residues. V gave up 5 bases and J gave up 0 bases; unmatched junction bases: 8. Here the CDR3 reads CASSAGVSPSTDTQYF. The DNA of the CDR3 is TGTGCCAGCAGTGCGGGAGTGAGTCCTAGCACAGATACGCAGTATTTT.